Listed below are T cell receptor beta chains from one sample, sequenced in a study of T cell responses to AZD1222 COVID-19 vaccine. The assay was immunoSEQ multiplex PCR, and TCRdb's table has in-frame clones only and misses some. The sample gives approximately 300,000 clones, 90% to 95% of which show up once; around 0.58% is in the top ten. Sample: peripheral blood, taken 28 days after the second AZD1222 dose. The receptors derive from an adult who received the AZD1222 COVID-19 vaccine. CDR3s include the opening cysteine and the closing phenylalanine or tryptophan. Each record gives: V gene, J gene, D gene, clone size, CDR3 protein, CDR3 DNA. D genes are given only for firm matches. A row's size may be missing; if present it is once, few, many or a size class.

V gene: TRBV28; J gene: TRBJ2-3; D gene: -; clone size: -; CDR3 protein: CASRLGGTDTQYF; CDR3 DNA: TGTGCCAGCAGACTGGGGGGAACAGATACGCAGTATTTT
V gene: TRBV2; J gene: TRBJ2-5; D gene: -; clone size: -; CDR3 protein: CASSDLDQETQYF; CDR3 DNA: TGTGCCAGCAGTGATTTAGACCAAGAGACCCAGTACTTC
V gene: TRBV4-2; J gene: TRBJ2-1; D gene: -; clone size: -; CDR3 protein: CASSPLGRDPYNEQFF; CDR3 DNA: TGTGCCAGCAGCCCATTAGGGCGGGATCCCTACAATGAGCAGTTCTTC
V gene: TRBV20-1; J gene: TRBJ2-5; D gene: -; clone size: once; CDR3 protein: CSASPPRGSETQYF; CDR3 DNA: TGCAGTGCTAGTCCTCCCCGGGGGAGCGAGACCCAGTACTTC
V gene: TRBV7-9; J gene: TRBJ2-7; D gene: -; clone size: once; CDR3 protein: CASSLRGAGEPYEQYF; CDR3 DNA: TGTGCCAGCAGCTTAAGGGGGGCAGGGGAACCCTACGAGCAGTACTTC
V gene: TRBV2; J gene: TRBJ1-1; D gene: TRBD1; clone size: few; CDR3 protein: CASTRRTGGTEAFF; CDR3 DNA: TGTGCCAGCACCCGTAGGACAGGGGGGACTGAAGCTTTCTTT
V gene: TRBV2; J gene: TRBJ2-6; D gene: TRBD2; clone size: -; CDR3 protein: CASGAGVSGANVLTF; CDR3 DNA: TGTGCCAGCGGGGCGGGGGTCTCTGGGGCCAACGTCCTGACTTTC
V gene: TRBV10-3; J gene: TRBJ1-5; D gene: -; clone size: -; CDR3 protein: CATLKDIGHQPQHF; CDR3 DNA: TGTGCCACCCTTAAGGACATAGGTCATCAGCCCCAGCATTTT
V gene: TRBV11-2; J gene: TRBJ1-1; D gene: -; clone size: -; CDR3 protein: CASSLGGAGTEAFF; CDR3 DNA: TGTGCCAGCAGCTTGGGGGGGGCGGGCACTGAAGCTTTCTTT
V gene: TRBV5-1; J gene: TRBJ2-1; D gene: TRBD1; clone size: -; CDR3 protein: CASSIGQGAYNEQFF; CDR3 DNA: TGCGCCAGCAGCATAGGACAGGGGGCGTACAATGAGCAGTTCTTC
V gene: TRBV28; J gene: TRBJ2-1; D gene: -; clone size: once; CDR3 protein: CASWGIYNEQFF; CDR3 DNA: TGTGCCAGCTGGGGGATCTACAATGAGCAGTTCTTC
V gene: TRBV19; J gene: TRBJ2-7; D gene: -; clone size: -; CDR3 protein: CATSVLGAYEQYF; CDR3 DNA: TGTGCCACCTCGGTGTTGGGGGCCTACGAGCAGTACTTC
V gene: TRBV5-1; J gene: TRBJ2-7; D gene: -; clone size: -; CDR3 protein: CASSVAASSYEQYF; CDR3 DNA: TGCGCCAGCAGCGTAGCGGCTAGCTCCTACGAGCAGTACTTC
V gene: TRBV19; J gene: TRBJ2-2; D gene: -; clone size: -; CDR3 protein: CASTPRGAGHTGELFF; CDR3 DNA: TGTGCCAGTACCCCTCGGGGGGCGGGGCACACCGGGGAGCTGTTTTTT
V gene: TRBV3-1/TRBV3-2; J gene: TRBJ2-7; D gene: -; clone size: -; CDR3 protein: CASSQGLGHDAYEQYF; CDR3 DNA: TGTGCCAGCAGCCAAGGATTAGGGCACGACGCCTACGAGCAGTACTTC
V gene: TRBV19; J gene: TRBJ2-7; D gene: -; clone size: -; CDR3 protein: CASSIGGRDYEQYF; CDR3 DNA: TGTGCCAGTAGTATAGGAGGGAGAGACTACGAGCAGTACTTC
V gene: TRBV25-1; J gene: TRBJ1-5; D gene: -; clone size: once; CDR3 protein: CASSESTYSNQPQHF; CDR3 DNA: TGTGCCAGCAGTGAATCGACCTATAGCAATCAGCCCCAGCATTTT
V gene: TRBV5-1; J gene: TRBJ1-1; D gene: TRBD1; clone size: few; CDR3 protein: CASMRTGVNTEAFF; CDR3 DNA: TGCGCCAGCATGCGGACAGGGGTAAACACTGAAGCTTTCTTT
V gene: TRBV5-1; J gene: TRBJ2-7; D gene: TRBD2; clone size: -; CDR3 protein: CASSPGLAGNLGEQYF; CDR3 DNA: TGCGCCAGCAGCCCGGGACTAGCGGGAAATCTTGGCGAGCAGTACTTC
V gene: TRBV15; J gene: TRBJ2-7; D gene: TRBD1; clone size: few; CDR3 protein: CATARGQALSYEQYF; CDR3 DNA: TGTGCCACTGCCAGGGGACAGGCGCTCTCCTACGAGCAGTACTTC
V gene: TRBV19; J gene: TRBJ1-6; D gene: -; clone size: few; CDR3 protein: CASSVGTLGLSPLHF; CDR3 DNA: TGTGCCAGTAGCGTCGGGACCCTAGGCCTTTCACCCCTCCACTTT
V gene: TRBV6-5; J gene: TRBJ1-1; D gene: -; clone size: -; CDR3 protein: CASSYTGFGTEAFF; CDR3 DNA: TGTGCCAGCAGTTATACGGGGTTCGGCACTGAAGCTTTCTTT
V gene: TRBV7-9; J gene: TRBJ2-7; D gene: TRBD2; clone size: -; CDR3 protein: CASSRRGTSGYEQYF; CDR3 DNA: TGTGCCAGCAGCCGTCGGGGGACTAGCGGCTACGAGCAGTACTTC
V gene: TRBV6-1; J gene: TRBJ1-1; D gene: -; clone size: -; CDR3 protein: CASSEDGQVDTEAFF; CDR3 DNA: TGTGCCAGCAGTGAAGACGGGCAAGTGGACACTGAAGCTTTCTTT
V gene: TRBV6-5; J gene: TRBJ1-4; D gene: -; clone size: -; CDR3 protein: CASSRGRNEKLFF; CDR3 DNA: TGTGCCAGCAGTCGAGGTCGTAATGAAAAACTGTTTTTT
V gene: TRBV2; J gene: TRBJ2-1; D gene: -; clone size: -; CDR3 protein: CASSAYPRQSLVYNEQFF; CDR3 DNA: TGTGCCAGCAGTGCCTACCCCCGACAGTCCCTGGTATACAATGAGCAGTTCTTC
V gene: TRBV12-1; J gene: TRBJ2-1; D gene: -; clone size: -; CDR3 protein: CASSPFGGTCNEQFF; CDR3 DNA: TGTGCCAGCAGCCCCTTCGGGGGGACTTGCAATGAGCAGTTCTTC
V gene: TRBV3-1/TRBV3-2; J gene: TRBJ2-4; D gene: TRBD1; clone size: -; CDR3 protein: CASSPRQGADIQYF; CDR3 DNA: TGTGCCAGCAGCCCCCGGCAGGGGGCGGACATTCAGTACTTC
V gene: TRBV18; J gene: TRBJ2-5; D gene: -; clone size: -; CDR3 protein: CASSPYGGRQETQYF; CDR3 DNA: TGTGCCAGCTCACCATATGGGGGGCGGCAAGAGACCCAGTACTTC
V gene: TRBV2; J gene: TRBJ2-7; D gene: -; clone size: -; CDR3 protein: CASSPLYEQYF; CDR3 DNA: TGTGCCAGCAGTCCCCTCTACGAGCAGTACTTC
V gene: TRBV5-6; J gene: TRBJ2-3; D gene: TRBD2; clone size: -; CDR3 protein: CASSILGTSGSTDTQYF; CDR3 DNA: TGTGCCAGCAGCATCCTTGGGACTAGCGGAAGCACAGATACGCAGTATTTT
V gene: TRBV2; J gene: TRBJ1-5; D gene: TRBD1; clone size: -; CDR3 protein: CASSGTGSDQPQHF; CDR3 DNA: TGTGCCAGCAGTGGGACAGGGTCGGATCAGCCCCAGCATTTT
V gene: TRBV2; J gene: TRBJ2-1; D gene: TRBD1; clone size: -; CDR3 protein: CAEGGQGYGEQFF; CDR3 DNA: TGTGCCGAAGGGGGACAGGGGTATGGTGAGCAGTTCTTC
V gene: TRBV6-5; J gene: TRBJ2-7; D gene: -; clone size: -; CDR3 protein: CASSYSRPLHSYEQYF; CDR3 DNA: TGTGCCAGCAGTTACTCGAGACCACTCCATTCCTACGAGCAGTACTTC
V gene: TRBV28; J gene: TRBJ1-2; D gene: -; clone size: -; CDR3 protein: CASSFVGYGYTF; CDR3 DNA: TGTGCCAGCAGTTTTGTTGGGTATGGCTACACCTTC
V gene: TRBV7-3; J gene: TRBJ2-5; D gene: -; clone size: -; CDR3 protein: CASSLPTNRQKETQYF; CDR3 DNA: TGTGCCAGCAGCTTACCCACGAACAGACAAAAAGAGACCCAGTACTTC
V gene: TRBV4-2; J gene: TRBJ1-2; D gene: TRBD1; clone size: -; CDR3 protein: CASSRDRGEGYTF; CDR3 DNA: TGTGCCAGCAGCCGAGACAGGGGAGAAGGCTACACCTTC
V gene: TRBV6-4; J gene: TRBJ2-7; D gene: -; clone size: -; CDR3 protein: CARRRAEQYF; CDR3 DNA: TGTGCCCGACGGAGGGCCGAGCAGTACTTC
V gene: TRBV11-3; J gene: TRBJ2-5; D gene: TRBD2; clone size: -; CDR3 protein: CASSSSGEETQYF; CDR3 DNA: TGTGCCAGCAGCTCGAGCGGGGAAGAGACCCAGTACTTC
V gene: TRBV7-8; J gene: TRBJ2-2; D gene: TRBD1; clone size: -; CDR3 protein: CASSATGGMNTGELFF; CDR3 DNA: TGTGCCAGCAGCGCTACAGGGGGAATGAACACCGGGGAGCTGTTTTTT
V gene: TRBV4-1; J gene: TRBJ2-3; D gene: TRBD2; clone size: -; CDR3 protein: CASSPQRELRDTQYF; CDR3 DNA: TGCGCCAGCAGCCCACAGCGGGAGCTAAGAGATACGCAGTATTTT
V gene: TRBV19; J gene: TRBJ1-2; D gene: TRBD1; clone size: -; CDR3 protein: CASSIDARDRGYYGYTF; CDR3 DNA: TGTGCCAGTAGTATCGACGCCCGGGACAGGGGTTACTATGGCTACACCTTC
V gene: TRBV7-2; J gene: TRBJ1-5; D gene: TRBD1; clone size: -; CDR3 protein: CASSFDRGGNQPQHF; CDR3 DNA: TGTGCCAGCAGCTTTGACAGGGGGGGCAATCAGCCCCAGCATTTT
V gene: TRBV9; J gene: TRBJ2-7; D gene: TRBD2; clone size: -; CDR3 protein: CASSVATSGTAEQYF; CDR3 DNA: TGTGCCAGCAGCGTAGCTACTAGCGGGACCGCCGAGCAGTACTTC
V gene: TRBV19; J gene: TRBJ2-2; D gene: -; clone size: -; CDR3 protein: CASNPRGSGGLGGELFF; CDR3 DNA: TGTGCCAGTAACCCTAGGGGGTCAGGGGGACTGGGCGGGGAGCTGTTTTTT
V gene: TRBV3-1/TRBV3-2; J gene: TRBJ1-2; D gene: -; clone size: -; CDR3 protein: CASSHGGNGYTF; CDR3 DNA: TGTGCCAGCAGCCACGGCGGGAATGGCTACACCTTC
V gene: TRBV18; J gene: TRBJ2-1; D gene: TRBD2; clone size: -; CDR3 protein: CASSPVRAGPYNEQFF; CDR3 DNA: TGTGCCAGCTCACCGGTTAGAGCGGGACCCTACAATGAGCAGTTCTTC
V gene: TRBV28; J gene: TRBJ2-7; D gene: -; clone size: -; CDR3 protein: CASKPNGPYEQYF; CDR3 DNA: TGTGCCAGCAAACCCAACGGCCCATACGAGCAGTACTTC